This TCR beta chain was sequenced during a study of Graves' ophthalmopathy and Graves' hyperthyroidism. This clonotype appeared a few times. V was cut by 7 bases and J by 0 bases, with 12 bases left in between. The CDR3 sequence is 14 residues long. Germline-derived CDR1 and CDR2 are MNHEY and SVGAGI. The authors used Ficoll-Paque density gradient centrifugation to separate PBMCs. The input was more than 8 ml of fresh peripheral blood. CDR3 regions of TCR beta were amplified from RNA transcripts. A first-round RT-PCR used HTBI primers, followed by a second-round multiplex PCR. MiXCR, applied by TCRdb to the multiplex PCR reads, yields one record per CDR3 protein. The table lists 200,000 to 250,000 distinct CDR3 sequences, around 42% of them singletons, with around 47% in the top ten.

V and J are TRBV6-5 and TRBJ1-1, with D possibly TRBD1 on 6 matching bases. What was sequenced was peripheral blood. This receptor was identified in an adult man with Graves' ophthalmopathy. The CDR3 nucleotides are TGTGCCAGCACCCTGGACAGCATGAACACTGAAGCTTTCTTT. Its translation is CASTLDSMNTEAFF.